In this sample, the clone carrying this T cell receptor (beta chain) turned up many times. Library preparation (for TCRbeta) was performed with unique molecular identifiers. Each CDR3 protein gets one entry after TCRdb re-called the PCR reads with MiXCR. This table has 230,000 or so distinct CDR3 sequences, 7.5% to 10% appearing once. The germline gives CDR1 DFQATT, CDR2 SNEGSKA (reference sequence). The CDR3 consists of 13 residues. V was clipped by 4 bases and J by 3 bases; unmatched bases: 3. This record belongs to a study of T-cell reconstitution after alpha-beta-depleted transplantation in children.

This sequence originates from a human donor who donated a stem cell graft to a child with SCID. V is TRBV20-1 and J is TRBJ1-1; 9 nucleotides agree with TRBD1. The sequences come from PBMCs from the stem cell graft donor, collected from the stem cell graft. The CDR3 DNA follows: TGCAGTGCTAAATACAGGGGGCACACTGAAGCTTTCTTT. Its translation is CSAKYRGHTEAFF.